The clone carrying this T cell receptor beta chain came up many times. Antigen specificity is unknown. This record comes from a study of Graves' ophthalmopathy and Graves' hyperthyroidism. Study-wide results and limits: Most thyroid clonotypes with frequency above 0.001 were detected in blood too.

The CDR3 totals 13 residues. V dropped 2 bases and J dropped 4 bases, with 8 bases sitting between them. TCR beta CDR3 regions were amplified from RNA transcripts. A first-round RT-PCR used HTBI primers, followed by a second-round multiplex PCR. TCRdb fed the multiplex PCR reads into MiXCR, producing one record per CDR3 protein. The sample shows some 380,000 distinct CDR3 sequences, roughly 15% of them seen only once. It was from about 10 ml of fresh peripheral blood that the PBMCs came. This clonotype was obtained from a woman aged 18 to 35 with stable Graves' hyperthyroidism. The V and J genes are TRBV12-3 or TRBV12-4 and TRBJ1-2, with D maybe TRBD1 (5 bases). Sequenced material: peripheral blood. The CDR3 bases are TGTGCCAGCAGTTTAACGGGACTCTATGGCTACACCTTC. This gives the protein CASSLTGLYGYTF.